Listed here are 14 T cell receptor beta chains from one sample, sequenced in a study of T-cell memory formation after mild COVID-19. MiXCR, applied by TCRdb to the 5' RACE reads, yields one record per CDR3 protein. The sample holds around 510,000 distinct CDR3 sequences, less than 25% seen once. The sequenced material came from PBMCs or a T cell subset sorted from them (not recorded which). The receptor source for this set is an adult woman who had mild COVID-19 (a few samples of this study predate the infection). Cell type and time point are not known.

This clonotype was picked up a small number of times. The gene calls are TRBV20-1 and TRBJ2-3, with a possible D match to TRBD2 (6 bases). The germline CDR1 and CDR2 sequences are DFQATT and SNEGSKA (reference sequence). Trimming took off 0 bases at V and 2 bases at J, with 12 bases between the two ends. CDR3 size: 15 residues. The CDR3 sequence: CSARDGGTATDTQYF. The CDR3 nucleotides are TGCAGTGCTAGAGATGGGGGGACGGCCACAGATACGCAGTATTTT.

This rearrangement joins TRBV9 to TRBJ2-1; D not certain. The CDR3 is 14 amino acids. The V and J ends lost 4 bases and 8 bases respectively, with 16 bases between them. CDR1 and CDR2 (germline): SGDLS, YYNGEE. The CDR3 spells CASSSLSGSYEQFF. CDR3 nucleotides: TGTGCCAGCAGCTCCCTATCGGGTTCGTATGAGCAGTTCTTC.

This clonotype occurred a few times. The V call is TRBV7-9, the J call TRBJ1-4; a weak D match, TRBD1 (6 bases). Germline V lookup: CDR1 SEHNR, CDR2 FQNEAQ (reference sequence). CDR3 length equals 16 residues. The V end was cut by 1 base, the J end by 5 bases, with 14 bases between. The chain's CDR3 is CASSLGTTGPNEKLFF. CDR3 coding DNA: TGTGCCAGCAGCTTAGGAACGACAGGTCCAAATGAAAAACTGTTTTTT.

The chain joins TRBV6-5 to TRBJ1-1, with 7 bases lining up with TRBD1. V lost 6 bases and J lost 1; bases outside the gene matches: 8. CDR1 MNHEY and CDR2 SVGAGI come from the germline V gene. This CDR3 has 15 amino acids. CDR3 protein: CASSARGLWNTEAFF. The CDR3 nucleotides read TGTGCCAGCAGCGCAAGGGGGCTCTGGAACACTGAAGCTTTCTTT.

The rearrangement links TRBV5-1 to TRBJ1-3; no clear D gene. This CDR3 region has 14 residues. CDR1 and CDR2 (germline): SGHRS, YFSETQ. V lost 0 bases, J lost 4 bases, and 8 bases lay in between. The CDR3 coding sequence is TGCGCCAGCAGCTTGGGGGAGGTCGGAAACACCATATATTTT. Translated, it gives CASSLGEVGNTIYF.

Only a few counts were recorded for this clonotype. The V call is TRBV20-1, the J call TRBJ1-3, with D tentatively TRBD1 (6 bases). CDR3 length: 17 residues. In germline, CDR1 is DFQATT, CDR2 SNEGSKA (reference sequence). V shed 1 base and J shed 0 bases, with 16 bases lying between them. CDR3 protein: CSARGRQGWISGNTIYF. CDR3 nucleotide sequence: TGCAGTGCTAGAGGCAGGCAGGGGTGGATCTCTGGAAACACCATATATTTT.

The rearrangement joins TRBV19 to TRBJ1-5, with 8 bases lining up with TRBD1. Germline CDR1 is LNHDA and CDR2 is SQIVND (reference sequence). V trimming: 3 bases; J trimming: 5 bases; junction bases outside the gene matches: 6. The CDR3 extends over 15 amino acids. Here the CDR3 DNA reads TGTGCCAGTAGTATCCGGACAGGGCGGGATCAGCCCCAGCATTTT. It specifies CASSIRTGRDQPQHF. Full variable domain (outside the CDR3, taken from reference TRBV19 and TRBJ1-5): DGGITQSPKYLFRKEGQNVTLSCEQNLNHDAMYWYRQDPGQGLRLIYYSQIVNDFQKGDIAEGYSVSREKKESFPLTVTSAQKNPTAFYLCASSIRTGRDQPQHFGDGTRLSIL.

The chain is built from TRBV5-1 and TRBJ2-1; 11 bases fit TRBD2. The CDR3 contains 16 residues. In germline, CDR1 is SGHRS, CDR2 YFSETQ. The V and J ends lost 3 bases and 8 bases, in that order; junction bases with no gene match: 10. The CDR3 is CASSSPGLAVRDEQFF. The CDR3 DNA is TGCGCCAGCAGCTCGCCGGGACTAGCGGTAAGGGATGAGCAGTTCTTC.

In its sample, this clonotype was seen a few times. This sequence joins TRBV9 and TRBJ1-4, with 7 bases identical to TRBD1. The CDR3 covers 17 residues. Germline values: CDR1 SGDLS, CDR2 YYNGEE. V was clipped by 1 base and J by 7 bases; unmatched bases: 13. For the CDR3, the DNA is TGTGCCAGCAGCGTATTCAATGCGGAGGGGGCGAGTGAAAAACTGTTTTTT. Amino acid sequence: CASSVFNAEGASEKLFF.

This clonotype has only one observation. The CDR3 coding sequence is TGCGCCAGCAGCTTGGACCCGCCCTCGGGAACTGAAGCTTTCTTT. Protein: CASSLDPPSGTEAFF. The gene calls are TRBV5-1 and TRBJ1-1; no definite D call. The CDR3 length is 15 residues. Germline V CDR1 and CDR2: SGHRS, YFSETQ. V dropped 0 bases and J dropped 5 bases, with 14 bases sitting between them.

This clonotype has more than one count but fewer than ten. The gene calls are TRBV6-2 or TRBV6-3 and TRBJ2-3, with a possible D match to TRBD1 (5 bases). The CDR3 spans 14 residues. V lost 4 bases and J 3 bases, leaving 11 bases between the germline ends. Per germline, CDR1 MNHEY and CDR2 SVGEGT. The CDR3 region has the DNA TGTGCCAGCAGTTTCAATCAGGGAACAGATACGCAGTATTTT. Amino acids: CASSFNQGTDTQYF.

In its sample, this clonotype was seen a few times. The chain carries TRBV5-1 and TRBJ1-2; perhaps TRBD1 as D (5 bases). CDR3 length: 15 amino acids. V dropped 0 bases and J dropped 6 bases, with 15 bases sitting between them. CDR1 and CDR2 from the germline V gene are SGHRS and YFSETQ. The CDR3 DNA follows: TGCGCCAGCAGCTTGGAGGGTTGGGGACTGAATGGCTACACCTTC. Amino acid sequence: CASSLEGWGLNGYTF.

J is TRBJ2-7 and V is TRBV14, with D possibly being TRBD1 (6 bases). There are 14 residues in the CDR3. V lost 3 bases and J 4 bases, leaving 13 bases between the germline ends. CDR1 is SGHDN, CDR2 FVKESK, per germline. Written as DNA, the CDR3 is TGTGCCAGCAGCCATAACTACAGGGCGTACGAGCAGTACTTC. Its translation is CASSHNYRAYEQYF.

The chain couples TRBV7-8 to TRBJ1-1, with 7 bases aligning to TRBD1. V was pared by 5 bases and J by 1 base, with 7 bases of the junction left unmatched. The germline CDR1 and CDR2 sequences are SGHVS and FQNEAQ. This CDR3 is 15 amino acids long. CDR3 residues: CASSQLRTGNTEAFF. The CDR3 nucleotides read TGTGCCAGCAGCCAACTCAGGACAGGGAACACTGAAGCTTTCTTT.